This entry describes one TCR beta chain. This entry belongs to a study of control samples from healthy donors and cancer patients. Generated by immunoSEQ multiplex PCR, the TCRdb table keeps only in-frame clones and is missing some. This table holds some 140,000 clones, around 92% found once. This CDR3 comprises 15 residues. V lost 6 bases, J lost 4 bases, and 17 bases lay in between. The V gene's germline CDR1 is MDHEN and CDR2 SYDVKM. The chain employs TRBV28 and TRBJ2-3, with D perhaps TRBD2 (7 bases). The sequence came from a man aged 50-59 years with head and neck cancer. Specimen: PBMCs. Written as DNA, the CDR3 is TGTGCCAGCAGCAGGGGAGGGGGAGAGGCAGATACGCAGTATTTT. It specifies CASSRGGGEADTQYF.